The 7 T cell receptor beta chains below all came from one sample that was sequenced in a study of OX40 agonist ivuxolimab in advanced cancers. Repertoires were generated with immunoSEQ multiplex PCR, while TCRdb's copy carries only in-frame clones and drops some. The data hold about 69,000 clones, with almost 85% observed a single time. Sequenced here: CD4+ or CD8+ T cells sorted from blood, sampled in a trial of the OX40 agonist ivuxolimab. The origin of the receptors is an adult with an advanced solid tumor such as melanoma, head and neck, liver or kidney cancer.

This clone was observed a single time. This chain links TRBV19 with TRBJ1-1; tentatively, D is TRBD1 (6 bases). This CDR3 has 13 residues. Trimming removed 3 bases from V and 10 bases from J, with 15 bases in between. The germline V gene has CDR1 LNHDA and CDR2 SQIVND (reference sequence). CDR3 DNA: TGTGCCAGTAGTATGATGGGCAGGGGAGGAGCTTTCTTT. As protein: CASSMMGRGGAFF. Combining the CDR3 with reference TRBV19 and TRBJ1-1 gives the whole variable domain DGGITQSPKYLFRKEGQNVTLSCEQNLNHDAMYWYRQDPGQGLRLIYYSQIVNDFQKGDIAEGYSVSREKKESFPLTVTSAQKNPTAFYLCASSMMGRGGAFFGQGTRLTVV.

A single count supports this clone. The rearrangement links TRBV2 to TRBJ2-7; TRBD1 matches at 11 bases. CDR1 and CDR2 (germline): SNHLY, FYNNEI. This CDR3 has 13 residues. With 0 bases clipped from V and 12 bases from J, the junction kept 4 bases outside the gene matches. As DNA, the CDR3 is TGTGCCAGCAGTGAAGCGGGTGGGACAGGGGGGTACTTC. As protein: CASSEAGGTGGYF.

The CDR3: CASSQSGYEQYF. The CDR3 nucleotides are TGCGCCAGCAGCCAGAGCGGCTACGAGCAGTACTTC. The rearrangement uses TRBV5-1 and TRBJ2-7, with D maybe TRBD2 (5 bases). The ends were cut back, 4 bases at V and 3 bases at J, with 8 bases in the middle. This CDR3 has 12 residues. Germline CDR1 and CDR2: SGHRS and YFSETQ.

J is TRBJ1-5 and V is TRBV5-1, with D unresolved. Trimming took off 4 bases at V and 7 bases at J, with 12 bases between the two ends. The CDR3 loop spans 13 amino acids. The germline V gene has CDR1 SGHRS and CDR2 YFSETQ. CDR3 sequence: CASSEDTGQPQHF. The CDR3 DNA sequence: TGCGCCAGCAGCGAGGATACGGGGCAGCCCCAGCATTTT. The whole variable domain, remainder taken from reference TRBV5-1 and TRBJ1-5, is KAGVTQTPRYLIKTRGQQVTLSCSPISGHRSVSWYQQTPGQGLQFLFEYFSETQRNKGNFPGRFSGRQFSNSRSEMNVSTLELGDSALYLCASSEDTGQPQHFGDGTRLSIL.

CDR3 residues: CASSYPGQGPPLHF. In DNA, the CDR3 is TGTGCCAGCAGCTATCCGGGACAGGGCCCACCCCTCCACTTT. V gene TRBV5-5 combines with J gene TRBJ1-6; 9 bases fit TRBD1. Germline V gene lookup returns CDR1 SGHKS and CDR2 YYEKEE (reference sequence). The CDR3 has 14 residues. V was clipped by 3 bases and J by 11 bases; unmatched bases: 6.

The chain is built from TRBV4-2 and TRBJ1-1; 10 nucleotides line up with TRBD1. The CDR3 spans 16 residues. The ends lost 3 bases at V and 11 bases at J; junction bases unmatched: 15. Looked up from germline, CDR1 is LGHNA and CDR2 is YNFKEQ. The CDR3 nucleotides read TGTGCCAGCAGCCAGGGTGCGAAGACAGGGGGCAGGAATGCTTTCTTT. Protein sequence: CASSQGAKTGGRNAFF.

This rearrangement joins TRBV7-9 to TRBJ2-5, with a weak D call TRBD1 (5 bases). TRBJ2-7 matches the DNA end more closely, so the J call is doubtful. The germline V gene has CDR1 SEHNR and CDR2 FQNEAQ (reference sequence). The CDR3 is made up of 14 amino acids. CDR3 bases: TGTGCCAGCAGCTTAGTGGGGCCCTCCTACGAGCAGTACTTC. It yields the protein CASSLVGPSYEQYF.